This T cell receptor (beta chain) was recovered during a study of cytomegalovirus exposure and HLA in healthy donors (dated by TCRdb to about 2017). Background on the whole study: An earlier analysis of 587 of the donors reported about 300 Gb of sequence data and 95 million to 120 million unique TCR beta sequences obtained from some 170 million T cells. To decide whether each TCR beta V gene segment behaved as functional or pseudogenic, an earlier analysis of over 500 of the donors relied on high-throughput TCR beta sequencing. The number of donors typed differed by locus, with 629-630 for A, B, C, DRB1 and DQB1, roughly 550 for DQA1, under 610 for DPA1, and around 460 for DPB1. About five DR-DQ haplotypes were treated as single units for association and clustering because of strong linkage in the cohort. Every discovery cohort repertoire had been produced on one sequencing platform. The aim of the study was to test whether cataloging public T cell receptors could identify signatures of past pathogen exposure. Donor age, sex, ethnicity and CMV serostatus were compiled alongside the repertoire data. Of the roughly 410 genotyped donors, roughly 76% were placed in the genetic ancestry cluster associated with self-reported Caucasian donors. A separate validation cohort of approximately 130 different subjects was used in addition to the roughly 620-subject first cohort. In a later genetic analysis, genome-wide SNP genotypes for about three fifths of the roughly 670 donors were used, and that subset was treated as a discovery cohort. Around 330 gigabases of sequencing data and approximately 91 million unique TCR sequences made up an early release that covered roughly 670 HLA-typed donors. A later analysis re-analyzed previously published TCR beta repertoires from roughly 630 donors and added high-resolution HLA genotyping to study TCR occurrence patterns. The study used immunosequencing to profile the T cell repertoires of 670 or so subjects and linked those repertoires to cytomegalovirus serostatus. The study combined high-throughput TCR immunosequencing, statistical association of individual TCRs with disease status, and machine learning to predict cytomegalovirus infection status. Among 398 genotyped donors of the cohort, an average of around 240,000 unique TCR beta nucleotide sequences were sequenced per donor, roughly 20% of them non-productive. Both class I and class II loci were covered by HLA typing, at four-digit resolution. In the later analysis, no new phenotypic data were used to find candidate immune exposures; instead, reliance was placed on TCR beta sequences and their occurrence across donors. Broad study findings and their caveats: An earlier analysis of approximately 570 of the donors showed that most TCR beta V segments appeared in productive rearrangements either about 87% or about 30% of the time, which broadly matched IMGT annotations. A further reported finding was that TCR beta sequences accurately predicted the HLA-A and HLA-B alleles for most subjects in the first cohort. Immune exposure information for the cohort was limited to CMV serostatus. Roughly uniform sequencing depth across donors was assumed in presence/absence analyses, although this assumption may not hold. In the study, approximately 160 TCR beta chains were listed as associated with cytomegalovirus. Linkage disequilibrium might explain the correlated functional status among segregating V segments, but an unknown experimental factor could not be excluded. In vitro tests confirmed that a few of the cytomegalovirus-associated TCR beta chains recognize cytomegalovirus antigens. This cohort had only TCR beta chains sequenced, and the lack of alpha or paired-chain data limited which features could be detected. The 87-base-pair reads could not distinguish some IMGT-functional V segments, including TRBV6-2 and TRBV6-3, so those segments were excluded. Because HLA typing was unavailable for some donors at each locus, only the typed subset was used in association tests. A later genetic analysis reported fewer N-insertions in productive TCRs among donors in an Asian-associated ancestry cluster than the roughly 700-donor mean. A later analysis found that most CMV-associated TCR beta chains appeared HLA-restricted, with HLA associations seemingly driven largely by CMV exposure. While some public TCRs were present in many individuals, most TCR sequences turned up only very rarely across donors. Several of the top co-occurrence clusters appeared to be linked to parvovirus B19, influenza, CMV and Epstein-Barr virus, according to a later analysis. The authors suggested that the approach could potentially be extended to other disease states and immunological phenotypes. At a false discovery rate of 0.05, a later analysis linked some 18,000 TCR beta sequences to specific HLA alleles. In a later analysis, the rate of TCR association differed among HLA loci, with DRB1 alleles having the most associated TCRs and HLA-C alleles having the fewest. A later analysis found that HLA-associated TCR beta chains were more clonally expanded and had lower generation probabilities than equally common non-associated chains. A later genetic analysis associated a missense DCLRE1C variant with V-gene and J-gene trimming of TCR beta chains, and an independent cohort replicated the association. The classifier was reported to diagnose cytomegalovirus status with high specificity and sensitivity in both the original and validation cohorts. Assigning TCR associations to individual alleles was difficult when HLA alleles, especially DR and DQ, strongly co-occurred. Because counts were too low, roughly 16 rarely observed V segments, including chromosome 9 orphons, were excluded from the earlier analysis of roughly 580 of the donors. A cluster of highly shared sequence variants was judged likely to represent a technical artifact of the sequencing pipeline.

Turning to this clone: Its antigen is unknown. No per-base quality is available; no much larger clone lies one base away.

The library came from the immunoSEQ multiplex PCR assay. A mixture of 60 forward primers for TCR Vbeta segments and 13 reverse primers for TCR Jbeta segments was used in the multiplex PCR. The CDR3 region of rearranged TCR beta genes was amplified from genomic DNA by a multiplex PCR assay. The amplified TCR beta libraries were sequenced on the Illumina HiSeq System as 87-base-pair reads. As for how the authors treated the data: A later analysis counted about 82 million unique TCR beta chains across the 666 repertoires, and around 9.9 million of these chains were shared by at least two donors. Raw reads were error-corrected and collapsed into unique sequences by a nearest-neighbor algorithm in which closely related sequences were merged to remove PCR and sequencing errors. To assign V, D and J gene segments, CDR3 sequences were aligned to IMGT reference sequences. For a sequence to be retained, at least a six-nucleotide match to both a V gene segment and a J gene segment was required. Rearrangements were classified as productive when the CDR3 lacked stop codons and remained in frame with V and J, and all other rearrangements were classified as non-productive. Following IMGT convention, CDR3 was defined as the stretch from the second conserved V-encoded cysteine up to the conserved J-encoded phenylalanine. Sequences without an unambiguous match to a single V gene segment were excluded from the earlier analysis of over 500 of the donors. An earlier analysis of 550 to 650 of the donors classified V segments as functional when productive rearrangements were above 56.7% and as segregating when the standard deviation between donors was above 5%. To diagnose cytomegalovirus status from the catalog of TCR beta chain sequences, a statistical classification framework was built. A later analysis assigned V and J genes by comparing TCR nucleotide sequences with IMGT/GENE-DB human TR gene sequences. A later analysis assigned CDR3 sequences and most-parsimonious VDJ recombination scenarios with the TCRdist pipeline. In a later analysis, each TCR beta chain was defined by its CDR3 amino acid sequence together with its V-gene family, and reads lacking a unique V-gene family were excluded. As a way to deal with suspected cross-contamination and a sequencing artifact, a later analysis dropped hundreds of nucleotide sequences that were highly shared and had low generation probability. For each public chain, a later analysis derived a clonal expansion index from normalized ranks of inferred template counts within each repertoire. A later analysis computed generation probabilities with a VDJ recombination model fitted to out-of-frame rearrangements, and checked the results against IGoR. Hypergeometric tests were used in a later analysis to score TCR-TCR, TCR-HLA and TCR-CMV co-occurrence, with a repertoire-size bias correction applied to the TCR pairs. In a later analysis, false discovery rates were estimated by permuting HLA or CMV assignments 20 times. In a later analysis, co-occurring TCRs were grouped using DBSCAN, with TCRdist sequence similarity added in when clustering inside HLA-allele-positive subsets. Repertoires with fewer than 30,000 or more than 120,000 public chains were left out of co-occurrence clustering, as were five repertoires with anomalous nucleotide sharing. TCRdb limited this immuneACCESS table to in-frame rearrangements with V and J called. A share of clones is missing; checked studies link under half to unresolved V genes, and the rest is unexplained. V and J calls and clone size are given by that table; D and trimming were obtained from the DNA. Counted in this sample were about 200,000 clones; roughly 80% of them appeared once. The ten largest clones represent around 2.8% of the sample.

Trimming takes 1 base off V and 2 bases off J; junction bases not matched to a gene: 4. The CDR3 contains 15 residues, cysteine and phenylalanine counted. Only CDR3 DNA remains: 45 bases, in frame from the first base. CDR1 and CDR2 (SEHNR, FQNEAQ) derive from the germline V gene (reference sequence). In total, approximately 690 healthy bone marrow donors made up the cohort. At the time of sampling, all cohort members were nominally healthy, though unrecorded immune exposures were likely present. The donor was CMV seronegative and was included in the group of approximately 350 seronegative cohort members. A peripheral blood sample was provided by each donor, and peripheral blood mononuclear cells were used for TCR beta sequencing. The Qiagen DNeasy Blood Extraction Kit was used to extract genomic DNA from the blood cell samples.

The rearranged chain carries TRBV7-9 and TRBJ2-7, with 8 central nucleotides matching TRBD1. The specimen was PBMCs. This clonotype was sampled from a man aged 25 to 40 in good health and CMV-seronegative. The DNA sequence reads TGTGCCAGCAGCTTAGTCGTGACAGGGGCCTACGAGCAGTACTTC. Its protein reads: CASSLVVTGAYEQYF.